Shown below are 5 T cell receptor beta chains from a single sample sequenced in a study of blood T cell repertoires in COVID-19. TCRdb's copy holds only in-frame clones and misses some; the assay was immunoSEQ multiplex PCR. The sample has 200,000 to 250,000 clones, 80% to 90% seen once. Material for sequencing was peripheral blood. Receptors were obtained from a man aged 45-65 years with active or convalescent COVID-19.

The CDR3 reads CASSEAIARGNQPQHF. For the CDR3, the DNA is TGTGCCAGCAGTGAAGCGATAGCCCGCGGCAATCAGCCCCAGCATTTT. This chain links TRBV6-1 with TRBJ1-5, with D uncertain. From germline, CDR1 is MNHNS and CDR2 SASEGT. The CDR3 loop spans 16 amino acids. Between the trimmed V and J ends, which lost 0 bases and 2 bases, there was a span of 11 bases.

The V and J genes are TRBV6-1 and TRBJ1-6; D might be TRBD1 (5 bases). The CDR3 consists of 14 residues. The germline CDR1 and CDR2 sequences are MNHNS and SASEGT. Trimming removed 3 bases from V and 13 bases from J, with 16 bases in between. Here the CDR3 reads CASSDPGGDSPLHF. CDR3 DNA sequence: TGTGCCAGCAGTGACCCAGGAGGGGACTCCCCCCTCCACTTT.

V is TRBV4-3 and J is TRBJ2-3; TRBD1 agrees at 10 bases. The CDR3 covers 15 residues. Per the germline V gene, CDR1 is LGHNA and CDR2 is YSLEER. After removal of 4 bases from V and 2 bases from J, the junction contained 3 bases not matched to a gene. In DNA form, the CDR3 reads TGCGCCAGCAGCCGAGGGACAGGGGCCACAGATACGCAGTATTTT. Protein sequence: CASSRGTGATDTQYF.

This clone was observed a handful of times. The V call is TRBV28, the J call TRBJ1-2, with 8 bases matching TRBD1. V trimming: 4 bases; J trimming: 4 bases; junction bases outside the gene matches: 8. CDR1 is MDHEN and CDR2 is SYDVKM in the germline V gene. This CDR3 comprises 15 residues. The CDR3 DNA sequence: TGTGCCAGCAGTTCCAGGGGGCGGTATCTCTATGGCTACACCTTC. It specifies CASSSRGRYLYGYTF.

In this sample, this clone turned up once. The chain recombines TRBV5-1 with TRBJ2-5; D unresolved. Deletions cut 4 bases from V and 2 bases from J, with 12 bases between. The CDR3 has 14 amino acids. The V gene's germline CDR1 is SGHRS and CDR2 YFSETQ. CDR3 amino acids: CASSPRRAQETQYF. The CDR3 nucleotides are TGCGCCAGCAGCCCTCGCCGAGCGCAAGAGACCCAGTACTTC.